A single sample gave rise to the 11 T cell receptor beta chains below, sequenced in a study of T cells in women clearing cervical HPV infection. Sequencing used immunoSEQ multiplex PCR; TCRdb keeps in-frame clones, though not all of them. The sample has 21,000 or so clones; the top ten hold 2% to 3%. Sequenced: blood buffy coat. Receptors originate from a woman between 18 and 70 years old with a cervical HPV16 infection that either progressed to CIN3+ or cleared (not recorded which).

With respect to this clone: The missing CDR3 end, 3 residues past where the read stops, is filled in from the germline J gene. The J gene is TRBJ2-7, the V gene TRBV20-1; 7 bases are a match to TRBD1. Germline V gives CDR1 DFQATT, CDR2 SNEGSKA (reference sequence). The CDR3 sequence is 14 residues long. V lost 1 base and J lost 3; bases outside the gene matches: 6. The CDR3 DNA, read in part, is TGCAGTGCTAGAGGGGTCTGGACAGGCTACGAG. As protein: CSARGVWTGYE. Given in full, the CDR3 is CSARGVWTGYEQYF.

Remarks on this clone: The CDR3 extends 3 residues past the end of the read, so its final part is completed from the germline J gene. V gene TRBV13 combines with J gene TRBJ2-2; 10 positions agree with TRBD1. The CDR3 covers 15 residues. Germline V gene sequence: CDR1 PRHDT, CDR2 FYEKMQ (reference sequence). The part of the CDR3 DNA that was read is TGTGCCAGCCGGGGGACAGGGGCGGGTAATGAAAAG. Its translation: CASRGTGAGNEK. The entire CDR3 reads CASRGTGAGNEKLFF.

With respect to this clone: The read terminates 3 residues before the CDR3 end, so the remaining end is supplied by the germline J gene. The chain couples TRBV7-9 to TRBJ2-7, with D uncertain. The CDR3 has 12 amino acids. From germline, CDR1 is SEHNR and CDR2 FQNEAQ (reference sequence). Trimming pared 3 bases from V and 1 base from J, leaving 4 bases between. The CDR3 loop reads CASSFSSYEQYF. The part of the CDR3 DNA that was read is TGTGCCAGCAGCTTCAGTTCCTACGAG. The complete variable domain, with remaining parts taken from reference TRBV7-9 and TRBJ2-7, reads DTGVSQNPRHKITKRGQNVTFRCDPISEHNRLYWYRQTLGQGPEFLTYFQNEAQLEKSRLLSDRFSAERPKGSFSTLEIQRTEQGDSAMYLCASSFSSYEQYFGPGTRLTVT.

Points on this clone: The read ends 3 residues early relative to the CDR3; the germline J gene fills the gap. The rearrangement uses TRBV10-3 and TRBJ2-7, with TRBD1 identical over 11 bases. With 1 base clipped from V and 2 bases from J, the junction kept 7 bases outside the gene matches. Looked up from germline, CDR1 is ENHRY and CDR2 is SYGVKD. The CDR3 has 17 residues. This CDR3 is CAISEFRGTGGTYEQYF. The DNA read from the CDR3 is TGTGCCATCAGTGAGTTCAGGGGGACAGGGGGTACCTACGAG.

In regard to this clone: Its ends do not fully match the called genes, so a read error is possible. The read gets to within 3 residues of the CDR3 end, and the germline J gene fills in the rest. The V and J genes are TRBV7-3 and TRBJ2-2; perhaps TRBD1 as D (6 bases). This CDR3 comprises 15 residues. The V gene's germline CDR1 is SGHTA and CDR2 FQGTGA. The CDR3 spells CASRLDARGTGELFF. The sequenced CDR3 bases are TGTGCCAGCCGCTTAGACGCGAGGGGGACCGGGGAG.

As to this clone: Sequencing ends 3 residues short of the CDR3 end; the germline J gene provides the rest. This chain connects TRBV19 to TRBJ2-3, with 9 positions matching TRBD1. Germline V CDR1 and CDR2: LNHDA, SQIVND (reference sequence). The CDR3 runs to 14 residues. Partial CDR3 DNA: TGTGCCAGTAGTAACAGGGGGCATGGGGAGACG. The encoded protein is CASSNRGHGET. The full-length CDR3 reads as CASSNRGHGETQYF. Complete variable domain (other parts from reference TRBV19 and TRBJ2-3): DGGITQSPKYLFRKEGQNVTLSCEQNLNHDAMYWYRQDPGQGLRLIYYSQIVNDFQKGDIAEGYSVSREKKESFPLTVTSAQKNPTAFYLCASSNRGHGETQYFGPGTRLTVL.

Details on this clone: Coverage ceases 3 residues before the CDR3 finishes, and the germline J gene fills in the end. V usage is TRBV7-9 and J usage is TRBJ1-1; D perhaps matches TRBD1 (6 bases). The V end was cut by 7 bases, the J end by 2 bases, with 14 bases between. There are 14 residues in the CDR3. The germline V gene encodes CDR1 SEHNR and CDR2 FQNEAQ (reference sequence). The CDR3 bases that were read are TGTGCCAGCACCCTCCAGGGGCTAAACACTGAA. Encoded protein: CASTLQGLNTE. The entire CDR3 is CASTLQGLNTEAFF. Variable domain in full (rest from reference TRBV7-9 and TRBJ1-1): DTGVSQNPRHKITKRGQNVTFRCDPISEHNRLYWYRQTLGQGPEFLTYFQNEAQLEKSRLLSDRFSAERPKGSFSTLEIQRTEQGDSAMYLCASTLQGLNTEAFFGQGTRLTVV.

As regards this clone: The read is 3 residues too short to cover the CDR3 end, so that end is filled in from the germline J gene. The chain links TRBV14 to TRBJ1-2; D unclear. V was clipped by 6 bases and J by 3 bases, with 26 bases between them. The germline CDR1 and CDR2 sequences are SGHDN and FVKESK. This CDR3 has 18 amino acids. This CDR3 reads CASSPISESERAYYGYTF. The CDR3 bases that were read are TGTGCCAGCAGTCCCATAAGTGAGTCGGAAAGGGCCTACTATGGC.

Concerning this clone itself: The read ends 3 residues early relative to the CDR3; the germline J gene fills the gap. This chain links TRBV7-7 with TRBJ2-4, with 8 nucleotides matching TRBD1. CDR1 and CDR2 (germline): SSHAT, FNYEAQ (reference sequence). The CDR3 extends over 15 amino acids. CDR3 protein: CASSTGQGPQETQYF. CDR3 DNA, as far as it was read: TGTGCCAGCAGCACCGGACAGGGCCCCCAAGAGACT. The full variable domain, in which reference TRBV7-7 and TRBJ2-4 provide the parts outside the CDR3, is GAGVSQSPRYKVTKRGQDVTLRCDPISSHATLYWYQQALGQGPEFLTYFNYEAQPDKSGLPSDRFSAERPEGSISTLTIQRTEQRDSAMYRCASSTGQGPQETQYFGAGTRLSVL.

As regards this clone: The read is 3 residues too short to cover the CDR3 end, so that end is filled in from the germline J gene. The V gene is TRBV27, the J gene TRBJ1-1; D remains ambiguous. Per germline, CDR1 MNHEY and CDR2 SMNVEV (reference sequence). V was pared by 2 bases and J by 0 bases, with 7 bases between. The CDR3 runs to 14 residues. The part of the CDR3 DNA that was read is TGTGCCAGCAGTTTAAATCAGGTGAACACTGAA. It codes for CASSLNQVNTE. The complete CDR3 reads CASSLNQVNTEAFF.

As concerns this clone: Its ends do not fully match the called genes, so a read error is possible. The read is 3 residues too short to cover the CDR3 end, so that end is filled in from the germline J gene. The V call is TRBV7-9, the J call TRBJ2-1; weak D call: TRBD2 (5 bases). The CDR3 runs 13 residues. The V gene's germline CDR1 is SEHNR and CDR2 FQNEAQ (reference sequence). The CDR3 DNA, read in part, is TGTGCCAGCAGTTTAGCGACCGGGTCTGAG. Its translation is CASSLATGSE. The whole CDR3 region reads CASSLATGSEQFF.